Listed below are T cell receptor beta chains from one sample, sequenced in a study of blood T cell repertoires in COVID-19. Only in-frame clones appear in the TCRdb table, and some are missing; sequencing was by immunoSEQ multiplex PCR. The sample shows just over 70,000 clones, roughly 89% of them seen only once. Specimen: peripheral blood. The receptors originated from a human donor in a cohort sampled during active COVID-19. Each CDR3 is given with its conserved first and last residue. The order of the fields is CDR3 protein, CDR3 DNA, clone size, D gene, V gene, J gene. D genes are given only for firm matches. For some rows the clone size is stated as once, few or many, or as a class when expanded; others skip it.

CASSLALGGVTEAFF	TGTGCCAGCAGCTTAGCGCTAGGAGGGGTCACTGAAGCTTTCTTT	-	-	TRBV7-9	TRBJ1-1
CASSLEGSSAGLYGYTF	TGTGCCAGCAGCTTAGAAGGCTCTTCGGCAGGCCTCTATGGCTACACCTTC	-	-	TRBV11-2	TRBJ1-2
CASSLDGGSGNTIYF	TGTGCCAGCAGCTTAGACGGGGGCTCTGGAAACACCATATATTTT	-	-	TRBV7-2	TRBJ1-3
CATRSVLSDGQTYGYTF	TGTGCCACCAGGTCGGTCTTGAGCGATGGACAGACCTATGGCTACACCTTC	once	-	TRBV24-1	TRBJ1-2
CASSLGGRATEAFF	TGTGCCAGCAGCTTAGGGGGCAGGGCTACTGAAGCTTTCTTT	-	-	TRBV11-2	TRBJ1-1
CASSQVDTGLTEAFF	TGTGCCAGCAGCCAAGTCGACACAGGGCTCACTGAAGCTTTCTTT	-	-	TRBV4-2	TRBJ1-1
CATSRTPGQSSNYGYTF	TGTGCCACCAGCAGAACCCCTGGACAGTCTTCTAACTATGGCTACACCTTC	once	-	TRBV15	TRBJ1-2
CASSPGGRSYEQYF	TGTGCCAGTAGTCCGGGGGGGCGATCCTACGAGCAGTACTTC	-	TRBD2	TRBV19	TRBJ2-7
CASSLESQAGRTEAFF	TGCGCCAGCAGCTTGGAATCCCAAGCAGGTAGGACTGAAGCTTTCTTT	-	-	TRBV5-1	TRBJ1-1
CSVEIQGAPYLLF	TGCAGCGTTGAAATACAGGGGGCTCCCTATCTCCTCTTT	-	TRBD1	TRBV29-1	TRBJ1-1
CASRETGGYEKLFF	TGTGCCAGCAGGGAGACAGGGGGCTATGAAAAACTGTTTTTT	-	TRBD1	TRBV6-5	TRBJ1-4
CASSLGGSYEQYF	TGTGCCAGCAGCTTAGGCGGGTCCTACGAGCAGTACTTC	-	-	TRBV13	TRBJ2-7
CASSRFGTYNEQFF	TGTGCCAGCAGCCGCTTTGGCACCTACAATGAGCAGTTCTTC	-	-	TRBV6-2/TRBV6-3	TRBJ2-1
CASSQAGRGNYGYTF	TGCGCCAGCAGCCAAGCCGGGAGGGGGAACTATGGCTACACCTTC	-	-	TRBV4-3	TRBJ1-2
CASSNYGTSEGKQYF	TGTGCCAGCAGTAACTACGGGACTAGCGAAGGAAAGCAGTACTTC	-	TRBD2	TRBV6-5	TRBJ2-7
CASSSLTPPGELFF	TGTGCCAGCAGCTCACTGACACCGCCCGGGGAGCTGTTTTTT	-	-	TRBV7-2	TRBJ2-2